This TCR beta chain appears in the sequencing data of a study of blood T cell repertoires in COVID-19. Study-wide background: Samples came from the United States, Italy and Spain, spanning acute and convalescent COVID-19. From T cells, B-cell-depleted T cells, or PBMCs came the material, which was cDNA or gDNA.

This clone has a handful of counts. The same CDR3 also results from other DNA sequences found in this sample. The CDR3 runs to 14 residues. Germline-derived CDR1 and CDR2 are MDHEN and SYDVKM. V shed 2 bases, J shed 6 bases, and the junction held 3 bases outside the gene matches. The authors' processing: From reference gene primer amplification, estimates of nucleated cell counts were derived. Clones were sequenced by immunoSEQ multiplex PCR, and TCRdb holds only the in-frame ones, with some missing. That table gives V, J and clone size, and the DNA gave D and trimming. The sample yields some 200,000 clones, 84% seen once.

The receptor was derived from a man in his fifties or sixties with active or convalescent COVID-19. This chain joins TRBV28 and TRBJ1-5; 8 bases match TRBD1. Source material: peripheral blood. CDR3 sequence reads: CASSLRQGIQPQHF. CDR3 in DNA: TGTGCCAGCAGTTTACGACAGGGGATTCAGCCCCAGCATTTT.